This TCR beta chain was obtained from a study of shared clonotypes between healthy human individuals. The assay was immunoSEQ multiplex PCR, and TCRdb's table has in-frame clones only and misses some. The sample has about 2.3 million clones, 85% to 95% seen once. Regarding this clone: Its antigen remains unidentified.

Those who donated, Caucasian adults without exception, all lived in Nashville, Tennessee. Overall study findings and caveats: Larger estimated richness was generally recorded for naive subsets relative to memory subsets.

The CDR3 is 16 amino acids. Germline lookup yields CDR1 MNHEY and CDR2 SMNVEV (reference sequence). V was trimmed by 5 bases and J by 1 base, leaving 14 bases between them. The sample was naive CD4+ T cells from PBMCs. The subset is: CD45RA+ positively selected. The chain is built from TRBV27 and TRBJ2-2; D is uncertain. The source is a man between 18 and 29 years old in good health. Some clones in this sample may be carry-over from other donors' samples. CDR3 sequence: CASSASYPVNTGELFF. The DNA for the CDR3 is TGTGCCAGCAGTGCGAGCTACCCTGTGAACACCGGGGAGCTGTTTTTT.